This T cell receptor (beta chain) stems from a study of patients and donors after allogeneic stem cell transplantation. The CDR3 length is 13 residues. The germline gives CDR1 SNHLY, CDR2 FYNNEI. Trimming took 7 bases from V and 9 from J, leaving 13 bases between them. TCRdb re-called the RT-PCR reads through MiXCR, storing one row per CDR3 protein. The repertoire includes some 960,000 distinct CDR3 sequences, 15% to 20% of them detected once, and roughly 6% sits in the top ten. The genes are TRBV2 and TRBJ1-6; D may be TRBD1 (6 bases). The TCR sequence derives from a human donor who was either an allogeneic HSCT recipient or a stem cell or donor lymphocyte infusion donor (not recorded which). It is not recorded whose cells these are; they may come from a transplant donor. Sequenced input: blood, either unsorted or a sorted T cell fraction (not recorded which). As DNA, the CDR3 is TGTGCCAGCAATCAGGGGCCCGGTTCACCCCTCCACTTT. It is translated as CASNQGPGSPLHF.